This TCR beta chain was sequenced in a study of regulatory T cells in long-lasting Graves disease. Germline CDR1 is SGHTA and CDR2 is FQGNSA. This CDR3 spans 16 amino acids. After removal of 2 bases from V and 11 bases from J, the junction contained 15 bases not matched to a gene. Time point described: newly diagnosed GD, antithyroid drugs for less than 3 months. PBMC-derived RNA was used for the TCR library. Arm-PCR of CDR3 regions with iRepertoire HTBI primers generated TCR beta libraries. From the multiplex PCR reads, TCRdb called clonotypes with MiXCR, one entry per CDR3 protein. The sample lists roughly 320,000 distinct CDR3 sequences, over 15% occurring once. These data were also reused for a study on T cells in Graves' hyperthyroidism and ophthalmopathy.

The clonotype was recovered from a man between 40 and 49 years old with Graves disease. The genes are TRBV7-2 and TRBJ2-1; 7 bases agree with TRBD2. The sequencing used peripheral blood mononuclear cells (PBMCs), collected at new diagnosis, from a patient treated with antithyroid drugs. The CDR3 loop is CASSLIRSGERFKQFF. CDR3 sequence (DNA): TGTGCCAGCAGCTTAATACGGAGCGGGGAACGGTTTAAGCAGTTCTTC.